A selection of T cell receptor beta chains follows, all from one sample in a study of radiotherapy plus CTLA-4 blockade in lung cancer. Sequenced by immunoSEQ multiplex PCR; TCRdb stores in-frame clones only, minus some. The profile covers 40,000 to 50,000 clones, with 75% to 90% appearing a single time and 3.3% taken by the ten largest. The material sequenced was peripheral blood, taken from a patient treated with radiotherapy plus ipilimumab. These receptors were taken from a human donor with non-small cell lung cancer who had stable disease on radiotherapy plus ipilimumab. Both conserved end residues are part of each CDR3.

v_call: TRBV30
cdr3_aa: CAWSVGQGEFF

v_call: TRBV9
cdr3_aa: CASPEGLATEALSSYEQYF

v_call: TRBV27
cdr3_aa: CASRIRTSVISDTQYF

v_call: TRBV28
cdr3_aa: CASSLPGTGSSYEQYF

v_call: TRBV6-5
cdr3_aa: CASSLTGGYTGELFF

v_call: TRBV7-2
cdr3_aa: CASSLASPAGSYEQYF

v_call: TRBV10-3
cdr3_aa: CAISDGLAGVYEQYF

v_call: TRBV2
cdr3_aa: CASRALAGGLGANVLTF

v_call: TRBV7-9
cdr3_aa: CASSLWGGETGELFF

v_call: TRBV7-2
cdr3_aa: CASSLARDEQYF